This T cell receptor beta chain was sequenced for a study of blood T cells in healthy people across ages. Caucasian, healthy and from Russia, the donors were aged between 6 and 90. Study-wide results and caveats: It was the long-lived donors that had more naive CD4+ cells and higher diversity than aged donors.

CDR1 MNHEY and CDR2 SMNVEV come from the germline V gene (reference sequence). V shed 6 bases, J shed 5 bases, and the junction held 3 bases outside the gene matches. The CDR3 runs 14 residues. Of note for this clonotype: Its antigen is not known.

For the second PCR, which ran for roughly 6 to 12 cycles, a sample-barcoded 5' primer and a J-beta primer mix were used. A single record per CDR3 protein comes from TCRdb applying MiXCR to the 5' RACE reads. The sample lists roughly 800,000 distinct CDR3 sequences, about three fifths occurring once. This receptor was identified in a man younger than 45 in good health. This sequence joins TRBV27 and TRBJ2-1, with 11 bases that match TRBD2. The sequenced material came from blood. The CDR3 DNA is TGTGCCAGCAGACTAGCGGGGGCCAACAATGAGCAGTTCTTC. Translated: CASRLAGANNEQFF.